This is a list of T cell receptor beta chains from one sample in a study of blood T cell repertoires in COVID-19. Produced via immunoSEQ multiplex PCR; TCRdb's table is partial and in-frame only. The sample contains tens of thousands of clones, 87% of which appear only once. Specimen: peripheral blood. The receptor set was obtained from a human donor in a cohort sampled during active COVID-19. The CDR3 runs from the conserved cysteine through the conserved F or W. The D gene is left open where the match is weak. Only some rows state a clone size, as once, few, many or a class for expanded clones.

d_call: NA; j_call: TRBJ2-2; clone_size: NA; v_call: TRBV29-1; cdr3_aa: CSVPKPPNTGELFF; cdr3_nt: TGCAGCGTTCCCAAGCCACCGAACACCGGGGAGCTGTTTTTT
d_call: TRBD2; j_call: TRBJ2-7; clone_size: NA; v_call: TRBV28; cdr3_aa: CASSSGSGSFGYEQYF; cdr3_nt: TGTGCCAGCAGTTCCGGTAGCGGGAGTTTTGGATACGAGCAGTACTTC
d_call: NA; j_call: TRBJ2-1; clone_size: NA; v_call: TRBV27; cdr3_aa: CASSYDAGSSYNEQFF; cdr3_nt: TGTGCCAGCAGCTACGATGCGGGGAGCTCCTACAATGAGCAGTTCTTC
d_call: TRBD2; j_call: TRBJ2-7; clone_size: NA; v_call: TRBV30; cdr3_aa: CACTPEAASGSREQYF; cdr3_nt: TGTGCCTGTACCCCCGAAGCGGCTAGCGGGAGTAGGGAGCAGTACTTC
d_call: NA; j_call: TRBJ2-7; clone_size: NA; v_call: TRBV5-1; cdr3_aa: CASSSHILQGYEQYF; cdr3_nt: TGCGCCAGCAGCTCACACATCTTACAGGGCTACGAGCAGTACTTC
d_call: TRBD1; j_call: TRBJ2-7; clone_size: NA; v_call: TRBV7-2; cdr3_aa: CASSYRGLSYEQYF; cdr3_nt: TGTGCCAGCAGCTACAGGGGGCTCTCCTACGAGCAGTACTTC
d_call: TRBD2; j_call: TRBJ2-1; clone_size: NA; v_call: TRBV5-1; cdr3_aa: CASSSASGLAGPYNEQFF; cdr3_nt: TGCGCCAGCAGCTCAGCCTCGGGACTAGCGGGACCATACAATGAGCAGTTCTTC
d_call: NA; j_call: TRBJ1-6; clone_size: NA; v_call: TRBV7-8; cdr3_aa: CASSLNRLNSPLHF; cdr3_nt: TGTGCCAGCAGCTTAAACAGGCTTAATTCACCCCTCCACTTT
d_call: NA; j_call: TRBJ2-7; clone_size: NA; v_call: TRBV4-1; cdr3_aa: CASSQDWTTSAYEQYF; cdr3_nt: TGCGCCAGCAGCCAAGATTGGACTACCTCCGCCTACGAGCAGTACTTC
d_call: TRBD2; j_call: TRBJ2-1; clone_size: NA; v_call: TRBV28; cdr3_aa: CASSFRAGGGNEQFF; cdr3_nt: TGTGCCAGCAGTTTTCGGGCGGGAGGTGGGAATGAGCAGTTCTTC
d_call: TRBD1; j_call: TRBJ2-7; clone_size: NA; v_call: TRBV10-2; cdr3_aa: CASSDGQGRAYEQYF; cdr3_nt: TGCGCCAGCAGTGACGGACAGGGTAGGGCCTACGAGCAGTACTTC
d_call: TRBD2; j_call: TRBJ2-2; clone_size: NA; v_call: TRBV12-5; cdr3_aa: CASGFGLAGVNTGELFF; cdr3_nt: TGTGCTAGTGGTTTCGGACTAGCGGGGGTTAACACCGGGGAGCTGTTTTTT
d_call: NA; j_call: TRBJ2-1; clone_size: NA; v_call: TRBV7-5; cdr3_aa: CARSLPLQGAIRRSYNEQFF; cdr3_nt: TGTGCCAGAAGCTTACCCTTACAGGGGGCGATTCGTAGGTCCTACAATGAGCAGTTCTTC
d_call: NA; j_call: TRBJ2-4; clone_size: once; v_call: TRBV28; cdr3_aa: CASTGLNIQYF; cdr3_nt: TGTGCCAGCACCGGACTCAACATTCAGTACTTC
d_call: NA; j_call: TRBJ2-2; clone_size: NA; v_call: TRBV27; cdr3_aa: CASSLLGQSYYTGELFF; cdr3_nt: TGTGCCAGCAGTTTACTCGGACAGAGCTATTACACCGGGGAGCTGTTTTTT
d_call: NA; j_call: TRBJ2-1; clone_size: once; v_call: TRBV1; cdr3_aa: CTSSQDLGLAGGTVDNEQFF; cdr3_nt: TGCACCAGCAGCCAAGATCTTGGGCTAGCGGGAGGGACTGTGGACAATGAGCAGTTCTTC
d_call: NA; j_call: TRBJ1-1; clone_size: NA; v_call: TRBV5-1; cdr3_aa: CASSLEERGEAFF; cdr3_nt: TGCGCCAGCAGCTTGGAGGAACGAGGTGAAGCTTTCTTT
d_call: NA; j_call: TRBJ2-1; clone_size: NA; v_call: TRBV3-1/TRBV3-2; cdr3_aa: CASSQGFLPEQFF; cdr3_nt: TGTGCCAGCAGCCAAGGCTTTCTACCGGAGCAGTTCTTC
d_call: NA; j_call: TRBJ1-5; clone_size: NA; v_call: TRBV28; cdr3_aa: CASSADRSNQPQHF; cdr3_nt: TGTGCCAGCAGTGCGGACAGATCGAATCAGCCCCAGCATTTT
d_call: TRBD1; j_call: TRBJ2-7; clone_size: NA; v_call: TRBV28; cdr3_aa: CASSWDRGSNEQYF; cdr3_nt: TGTGCCAGCAGTTGGGACAGGGGCTCGAACGAGCAGTACTTC
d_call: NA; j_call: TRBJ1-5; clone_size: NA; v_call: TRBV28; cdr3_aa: CASSRGHPGPQHF; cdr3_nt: TGTGCCAGCAGCCGGGGACACCCAGGGCCCCAGCATTTT
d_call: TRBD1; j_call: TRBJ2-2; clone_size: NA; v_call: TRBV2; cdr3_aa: CASKGQGGTGELFF; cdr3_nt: TGTGCCAGCAAGGGACAGGGGGGCACCGGGGAGCTGTTTTTT
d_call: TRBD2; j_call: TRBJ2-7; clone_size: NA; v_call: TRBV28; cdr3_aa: CASSSPLAGFSYEQYF; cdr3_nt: TGTGCCAGCAGTTCCCCCTTAGCGGGATTCTCCTACGAGCAGTACTTC
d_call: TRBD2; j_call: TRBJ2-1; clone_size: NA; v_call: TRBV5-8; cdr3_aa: CASSLVWTSYEQFF; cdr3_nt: TGTGCCAGCAGCTTGGTGTGGACTAGTTATGAGCAGTTCTTC
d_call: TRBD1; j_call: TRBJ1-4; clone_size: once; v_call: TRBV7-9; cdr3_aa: CASSLTGQGGEKLFF; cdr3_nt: TGTGCCAGCAGCCTTACGGGACAGGGAGGTGAAAAACTGTTTTTT
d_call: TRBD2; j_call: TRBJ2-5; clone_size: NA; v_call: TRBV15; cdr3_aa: CATSRDRAGDGVKTQYF; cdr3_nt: TGTGCCACCAGCAGAGATCGGGCGGGAGATGGTGTAAAGACCCAGTACTTC
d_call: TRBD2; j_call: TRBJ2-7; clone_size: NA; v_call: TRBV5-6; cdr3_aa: CASSGPGLAGFYEQYF; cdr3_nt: TGTGCCAGCAGCGGCCCCGGACTAGCGGGTTTTTACGAGCAGTACTTC
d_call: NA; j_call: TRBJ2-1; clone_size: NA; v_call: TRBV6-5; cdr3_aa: CASSYSFWQNNEQFF; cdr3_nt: TGTGCCAGCAGTTACTCATTTTGGCAGAACAATGAGCAGTTCTTC
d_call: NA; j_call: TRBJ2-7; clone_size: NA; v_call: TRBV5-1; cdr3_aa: CASSLGGSGNEQYF; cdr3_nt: TGCGCCAGCAGCTTGGGTGGGTCAGGGAACGAGCAGTACTTC